What follows are 10 T cell receptor beta chains derived from one specimen sequenced in a study of blood T cell repertoires in COVID-19. Here immunoSEQ multiplex PCR was the method, and the copy in TCRdb shows in-frame clones only, minus some. The sample includes about 160,000 clones, 70% to 85% of them seen just once. Material: peripheral blood. The receptors here all came from a woman older than 75 with acute or convalescent COVID-19.

The J gene is TRBJ2-1, the V gene TRBV9, with 7 bases fitting TRBD2. Germline V gene data show CDR1 as SGDLS and CDR2 as YYNGEE. V shed 0 bases and J 3 bases; nucleotides not matched to a gene: 3. This CDR3 is 15 amino acids long. CDR3 nucleotide sequence: TGTGCCAGCAGCGTAGGCGGGAGTAACTACAATGAGCAGTTCTTC. Translating gives CASSVGGSNYNEQFF.

This clone was recorded only once. The chain combines TRBV30 with TRBJ2-7; D is undetermined. CDR1 and CDR2 from the germline V gene are GTSNPN and SVGIG (reference sequence). The V end was cut by 0 bases, the J end by 3 bases, with 9 bases between. The CDR3 has 13 residues. The CDR3 loop reads CAWSVSADYEQYF. DNA of the CDR3: TGTGCCTGGAGTGTAAGCGCGGACTACGAGCAGTACTTC.

Concerning this clone itself: Other DNA sequences of this sample code for an identical CDR3. The J gene is TRBJ2-3, the V gene TRBV18; no reliable D call. The CDR3 length is 12 residues. Germline V CDR1 and CDR2: KGHSH, LQKENI. The ends were cut back, 3 bases at V and 2 bases at J, with 3 bases in the middle. The CDR3 here is CASSPNTDTQYF. CDR3 in DNA: TGTGCCAGCTCACCTAACACAGATACGCAGTATTTT.

The chain recombines TRBV18 with TRBJ2-2, with D possibly TRBD1 on 5 matching bases. The V gene lost 0 bases and the J gene lost 3 bases, with 11 bases spanning the gap. The CDR3 is 16 amino acids. The germline V gene encodes CDR1 KGHSH and CDR2 LQKENI. The DNA for the CDR3 is TGTGCCAGCTCACCACCGGTGGGGCTGGACACCGGGGAGCTGTTTTTT. This encodes CASSPPVGLDTGELFF.

The genes are TRBV19 and TRBJ1-2, with 10 bases identical to TRBD1. Germline V gene sequence: CDR1 LNHDA, CDR2 SQIVND (reference sequence). Trimming cost V 3 bases and J 3 bases; bases outside gene matches: 4. CDR3 length: 15 amino acids. CDR3 amino acids: CASSIGTGVDYGYTF. The CDR3 DNA sequence: TGTGCCAGTAGTATCGGGACAGGGGTGGACTATGGCTACACCTTC.

The chain is built from TRBV19 and TRBJ2-1; 9 bases fit TRBD1. The CDR3 runs 16 residues. Germline assignment: CDR1 LNHDA and CDR2 SQIVND (reference sequence). V shed 5 bases, J shed 9 bases, and the junction held 14 bases outside the gene matches. As DNA, the CDR3 is TGTGCCAGTAGTGCCCCGGGACAGGGTCCCCTCTTTGAGCAGTTCTTC. Encoded protein: CASSAPGQGPLFEQFF.

CDR3 region: CASSRIASGSQFF. CDR3 nucleotide sequence: TGTGCCAGCAGTAGAATAGCTAGCGGGTCGCAGTTCTTC. The chain links TRBV2 to TRBJ2-1, with 8 bases matching TRBD2. Germline CDR1 reads SNHLY; CDR2 reads FYNNEI. With 5 bases clipped from V and 12 bases from J, the junction kept 9 bases outside the gene matches. This CDR3 is built from 13 residues.

V is TRBV2 and J is TRBJ1-5; the D is unclear. Deletions cut 6 bases from V and 2 bases from J, with 11 bases between. Germline CDR1 reads SNHLY; CDR2 reads FYNNEI. The CDR3 loop spans 14 amino acids. CDR3 nucleotide sequence: TGTGCCAGCAGAACTACACCCGGCAATCAGCCCCAGCATTTT. It specifies CASRTTPGNQPQHF.

V and J are TRBV7-2 and TRBJ2-5; D is undetermined. The germline V gene has CDR1 SGHTA and CDR2 FQGNSA. The CDR3 runs to 13 residues. Trimming left V 5 bases short and J 1 base short, with 8 bases between. CDR3 amino acids: CASSPRTQETQYF. The CDR3 DNA is TGTGCCAGCAGCCCCAGAACCCAAGAGACCCAGTACTTC.

The chain recombines TRBV6-2 or TRBV6-3 with TRBJ1-1; no firm D call. V was shortened by 2 bases and J by 4 bases, with 8 bases between the two germline ends. CDR1 and CDR2 (germline): MNHEY, SVGEGT. The CDR3 spans 13 residues. CDR3 sequence (DNA): TGTGCCAGCAGTTACGGCCCGATCACTGAAGCTTTCTTT. Protein: CASSYGPITEAFF.